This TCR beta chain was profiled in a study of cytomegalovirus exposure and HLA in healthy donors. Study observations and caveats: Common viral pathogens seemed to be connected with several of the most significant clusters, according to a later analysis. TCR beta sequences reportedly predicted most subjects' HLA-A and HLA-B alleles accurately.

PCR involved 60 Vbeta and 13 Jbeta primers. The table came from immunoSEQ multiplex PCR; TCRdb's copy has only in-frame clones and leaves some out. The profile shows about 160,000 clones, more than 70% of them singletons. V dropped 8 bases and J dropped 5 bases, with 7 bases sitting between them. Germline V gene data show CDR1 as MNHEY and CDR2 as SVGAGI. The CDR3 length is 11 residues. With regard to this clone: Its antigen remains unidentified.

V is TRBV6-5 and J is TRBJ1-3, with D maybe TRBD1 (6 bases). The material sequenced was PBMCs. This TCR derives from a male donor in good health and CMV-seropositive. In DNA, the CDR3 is TGTGCCAGCCAGGGGAGAAACACCATATATTTT. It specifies CASQGRNTIYF.